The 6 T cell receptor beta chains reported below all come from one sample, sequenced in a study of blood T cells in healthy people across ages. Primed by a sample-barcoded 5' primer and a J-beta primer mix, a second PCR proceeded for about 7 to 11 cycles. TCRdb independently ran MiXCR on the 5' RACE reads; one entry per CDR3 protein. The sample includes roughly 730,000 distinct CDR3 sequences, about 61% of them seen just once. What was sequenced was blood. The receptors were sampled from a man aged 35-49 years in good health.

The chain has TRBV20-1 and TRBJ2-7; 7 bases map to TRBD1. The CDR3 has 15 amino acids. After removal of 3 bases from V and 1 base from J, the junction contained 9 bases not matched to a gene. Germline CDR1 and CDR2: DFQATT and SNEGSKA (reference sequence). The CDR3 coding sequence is TGCAGTGCTAGGGCGCTCCGGGACAGTTCCTACGAGCAGTACTTC. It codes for CSARALRDSSYEQYF.

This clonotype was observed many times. CDR3 protein: CASSPQGAETQYF. CDR3 DNA sequence: TGTGCCAGCAGCCCGCAGGGGGCCGAGACCCAGTACTTC. The rearrangement links TRBV11-2 to TRBJ2-5, with 8 bases that match TRBD1. Trimming cost V 5 bases and J 5 bases; bases outside gene matches: 4. The germline gives CDR1 SGHAT, CDR2 FQNNGV. The CDR3 runs to 13 residues. The full variable domain, with the rest looked up from reference TRBV11-2 and TRBJ2-5, is EAGVAQSPRYKIIEKRQSVAFWCNPISGHATLYWYQQILGQGPKLLIQFQNNGVVDDSQLPKDRFSAERLKGVDSTLKIQPAKLEDSAVYLCASSPQGAETQYFGPGTRLLVL.

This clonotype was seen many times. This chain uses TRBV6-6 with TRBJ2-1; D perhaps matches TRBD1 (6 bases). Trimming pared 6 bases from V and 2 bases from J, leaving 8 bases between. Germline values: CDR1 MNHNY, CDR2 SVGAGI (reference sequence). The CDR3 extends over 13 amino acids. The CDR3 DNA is TGTGCCAGCAGACAGGGTACCTACAATGAGCAGTTCTTC. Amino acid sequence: CASRQGTYNEQFF.

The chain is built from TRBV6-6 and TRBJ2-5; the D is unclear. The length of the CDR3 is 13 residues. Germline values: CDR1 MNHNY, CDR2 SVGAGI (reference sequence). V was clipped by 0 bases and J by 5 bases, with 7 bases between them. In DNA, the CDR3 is TGTGCCAGCAGTTACTCGAAAGAGGAGACCCAGTACTTC. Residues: CASSYSKEETQYF.

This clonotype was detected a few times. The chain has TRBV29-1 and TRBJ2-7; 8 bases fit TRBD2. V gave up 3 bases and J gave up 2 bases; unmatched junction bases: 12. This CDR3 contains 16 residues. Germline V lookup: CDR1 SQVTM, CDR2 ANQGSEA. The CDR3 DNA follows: TGCAGCGTTGAGGAGGCCTCGGGGGGGCTACCCTACGAGCAGTACTTC. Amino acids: CSVEEASGGLPYEQYF.

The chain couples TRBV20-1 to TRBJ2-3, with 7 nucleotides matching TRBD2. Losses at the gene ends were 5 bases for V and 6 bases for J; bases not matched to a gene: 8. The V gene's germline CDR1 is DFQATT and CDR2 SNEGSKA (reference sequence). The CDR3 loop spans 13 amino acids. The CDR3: CSAPAGVQDTQYF. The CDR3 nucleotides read TGCAGTGCTCCTGCGGGGGTGCAGGATACGCAGTATTTT.